One sample yielded the 2 T cell receptor beta chains listed below, sequenced in a study of beta chain features in type 1 diabetes. General study points: Type 1 diabetes patients had moderately but significantly shorter TCRB CDR3s in all four CD4+ subsets.

Of the isolated RNA, all was reverse transcribed, and so the sequenced material was expressed TCRB transcripts. Assay used: immunoSEQ multiplex PCR; TCRdb lists only in-frame clones, some missing. Of 230,000 or so clones listed, about a sixth are singletons. Their specific antigens are unknown. The sample comprised naive CD4+ T cells from blood. The receptors here all came from a man aged 25 to 40 with type 1 diabetes.

This clone was detected only a few times. This chain connects TRBV7-3 to TRBJ2-5, with 7 positions matching TRBD1. Germline lookup yields CDR1 SGHTA and CDR2 FQGTGA. CDR3 size: 14 residues. V shed 5 bases, J shed 1 base, and the junction held 4 bases outside the gene matches. The CDR3 region has the DNA TGTGCCAGCAGCCGCAGGGGGTCCCAAGAGACCCAGTACTTC. Protein sequence: CASSRRGSQETQYF.

This clone was picked up a small number of times. V and J are TRBV7-9 and TRBJ1-2; D remains ambiguous. The CDR3 sequence is 13 residues long. Trimming shortened V by 7 bases and J by 4 bases, and 13 bases separated the two germline ends. In germline, CDR1 is SEHNR, CDR2 FQNEAQ (reference sequence). The CDR3 spells CASNLAGSYGYTF. The CDR3 coding sequence is TGTGCCAGCAACCTGGCGGGCAGCTATGGCTACACCTTC.